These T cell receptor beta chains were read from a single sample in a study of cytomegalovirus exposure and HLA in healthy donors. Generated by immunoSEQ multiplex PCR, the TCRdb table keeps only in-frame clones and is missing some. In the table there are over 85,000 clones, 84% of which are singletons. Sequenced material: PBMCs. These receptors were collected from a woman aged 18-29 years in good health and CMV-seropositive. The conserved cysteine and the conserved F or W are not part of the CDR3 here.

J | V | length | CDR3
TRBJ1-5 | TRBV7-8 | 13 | ASSLGQAFYQPQH
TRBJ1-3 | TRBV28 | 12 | ASSLSGAGNTIY
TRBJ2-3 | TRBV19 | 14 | ASSPAGQGATDTQY
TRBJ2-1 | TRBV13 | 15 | ASSLAQAGEFHNEQF
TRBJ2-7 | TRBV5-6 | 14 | ASSLGPAGGPYEQY
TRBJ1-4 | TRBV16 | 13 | ASRDRDRANEKLF
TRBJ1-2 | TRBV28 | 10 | ASSPKILGYT
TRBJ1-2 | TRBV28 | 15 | ASTSGGRRESYYGYT
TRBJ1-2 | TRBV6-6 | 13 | ASKTGRQAPGGYT
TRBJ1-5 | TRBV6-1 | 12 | ASRDRGGNQPQH
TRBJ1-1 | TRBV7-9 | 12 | ASSWGQGGTEAF
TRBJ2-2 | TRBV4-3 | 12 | ASRPDRYTGELF
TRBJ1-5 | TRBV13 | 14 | ASSSKDTRGVEPQH
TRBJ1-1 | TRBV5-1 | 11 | ASSFGRETEAF
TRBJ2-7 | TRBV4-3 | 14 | ASSQARSGTWGEQY
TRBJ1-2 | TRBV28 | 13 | ASSLPPDSYYGYT
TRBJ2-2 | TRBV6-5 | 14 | ASSYSFTGNTGELF
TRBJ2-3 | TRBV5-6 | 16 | ASSLGPPRSGDTDTQY
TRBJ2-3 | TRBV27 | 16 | ASSLYRLAGGSTDTQY
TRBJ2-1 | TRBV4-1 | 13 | ASSQGYGTGNEQF
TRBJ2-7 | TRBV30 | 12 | AWSVGGTPYEQY
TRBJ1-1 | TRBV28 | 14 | ASSSGGQPMNTEAF
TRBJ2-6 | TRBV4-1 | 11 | ASRRAAANVLT
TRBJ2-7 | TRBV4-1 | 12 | ASSHQAGSYEQY
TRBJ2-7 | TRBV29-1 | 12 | SVDGLAGGLQQY
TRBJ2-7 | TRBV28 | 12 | ASSQPSLGYEQY
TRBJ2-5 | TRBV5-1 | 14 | ASSPELAGVRETQY
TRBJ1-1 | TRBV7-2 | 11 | ASSLTVNTEAF
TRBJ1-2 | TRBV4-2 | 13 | ASSQDLYGVYGYT
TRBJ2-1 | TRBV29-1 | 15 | SVVWTSGGRSYNEQF
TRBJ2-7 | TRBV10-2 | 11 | ASSESNRAGQY
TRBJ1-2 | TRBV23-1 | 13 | ASSQSPTEDYGYT
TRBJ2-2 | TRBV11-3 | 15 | ASSLDLTLANTGELF
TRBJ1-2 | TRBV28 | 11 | ASSLWGGRGYT
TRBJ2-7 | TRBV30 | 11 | AWRKTGGYEQY
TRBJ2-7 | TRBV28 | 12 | ASSLLQSSYEQY
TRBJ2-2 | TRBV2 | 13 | ASNLSGGETGELF
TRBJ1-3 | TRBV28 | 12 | ASSLQGGGNTIY
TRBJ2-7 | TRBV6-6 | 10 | ASSYSGHEQY
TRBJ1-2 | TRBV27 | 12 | ASSLDSRGYGYT
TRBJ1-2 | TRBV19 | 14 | ASSLRQGDSNYGYT
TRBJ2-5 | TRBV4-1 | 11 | ASSHAGLETQY
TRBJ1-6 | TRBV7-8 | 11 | ASSLGSNSPLH
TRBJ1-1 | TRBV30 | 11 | AWSFGQGAEAF
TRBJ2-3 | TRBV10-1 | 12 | ASSERTSPNTQY
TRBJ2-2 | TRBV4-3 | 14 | ASSQDQAERSGELF
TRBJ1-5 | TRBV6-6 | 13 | ASSQTGGFNQPQH
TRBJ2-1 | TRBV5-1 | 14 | ASSLDLVGGADEQF
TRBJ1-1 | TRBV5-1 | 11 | ASSQRWNTEAF
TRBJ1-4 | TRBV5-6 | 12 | ATTSLQGHEKLF
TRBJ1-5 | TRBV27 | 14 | ASSFVAGLFNQPQH
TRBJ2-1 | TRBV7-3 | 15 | ASSSGGWGGPIHEQF
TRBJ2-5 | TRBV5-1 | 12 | ASSYDTPQETQY
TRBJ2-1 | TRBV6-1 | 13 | ASMRNLVSYNEQF
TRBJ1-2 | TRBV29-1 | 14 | SVERGQGGGNYGYT
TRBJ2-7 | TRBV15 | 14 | ATSRDQGVGASEQY
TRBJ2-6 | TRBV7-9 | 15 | ASSSMTGTSGANVLT
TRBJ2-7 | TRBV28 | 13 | ASSTGTPSSYEQY
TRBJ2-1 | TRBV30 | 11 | AWSVWLAREQF